This is a list of T cell receptor beta chains from one sample in a study of CD8+ T cells in alopecia areata. Libraries were prepared by immunoSEQ multiplex PCR; TCRdb keeps only in-frame clonotypes and omits some of them. The repertoire includes approximately 210,000 clones, 60% of them detected once, and approximately 0.97% sits in the top ten. The sequences come from CD4+ T cells sorted from blood, collected at week 24, from a patient treated with tofacitinib. The receptors were gathered from a human donor with alopecia areata. Each CDR3 is given with its conserved first and last residue. A D gene is named only where the DNA matches it firmly. Clone size is stated in some rows and not others, as once, few, many or a class when expanded.

TRBV7-2	TRBD2	TRBJ2-3	NA	CASSITSGPSTDTQYF	TGTGCCAGCAGCATTACTAGCGGGCCCAGCACAGATACGCAGTATTTT
TRBV10-1	TRBD1	TRBJ2-2	few	CASSKQGMNTGELFF	TGCGCCAGCAGTAAACAGGGGATGAACACCGGGGAGCTGTTTTTT
TRBV5-6	NA	TRBJ2-2	NA	CASSLARSLGDTGELFF	TGTGCCAGCAGCTTGGCCCGGTCGTTGGGAGACACCGGGGAGCTGTTTTTT
TRBV6-1	TRBD1	TRBJ1-5	NA	CASSARTGGGSQPQHF	TGTGCCAGCAGTGCTCGGACAGGGGGTGGGAGTCAGCCCCAGCATTTT
TRBV5-4	NA	TRBJ1-1	NA	CASSADMNTEAFF	TGTGCCAGCAGCGCGGACATGAACACTGAAGCTTTCTTT
TRBV15	NA	TRBJ1-5	few	CATSNFRVGQPQHF	TGTGCCACCAGCAACTTCAGGGTTGGTCAGCCCCAGCATTTT
TRBV5-1	TRBD1	TRBJ1-1	few	CASRATGMSTEAFF	TGCGCCAGCAGGGCGACAGGGATGAGCACTGAAGCTTTCTTT
TRBV4-3	NA	TRBJ2-4	NA	CASSQDGQRVENIQYF	TGCGCCAGCAGCCAAGATGGGCAGAGGGTCGAAAACATTCAGTACTTC
TRBV7-2	TRBD1	TRBJ1-2	NA	CASSPQTGGAYGYTF	TGTGCCAGCAGCCCCCAGACAGGGGGCGCGTATGGCTACACCTTC
TRBV19	NA	TRBJ2-7	NA	CASSIVGEAFYEQYF	TGTGCCAGTAGTATAGTCGGGGAAGCGTTCTACGAGCAGTACTTC
TRBV29-1	TRBD2	TRBJ2-2	NA	CSVVTGPAGSGTGELFF	TGCAGCGTTGTAACCGGACCAGCGGGGAGCGGCACCGGGGAGCTGTTTTTT
TRBV29-1	NA	TRBJ2-2	NA	CSVVGPANTGELFF	TGCAGCGTTGTCGGACCGGCCAACACCGGGGAGCTGTTTTTT
TRBV5-1	TRBD1	TRBJ2-1	few	CASRKRDRVEDEQFF	TGCGCCAGCAGAAAGCGGGACAGGGTTGAGGATGAGCAGTTCTTC
TRBV29-1	NA	TRBJ1-5	NA	CSVWGGPGSNQPQHF	TGCAGCGTTTGGGGGGGCCCAGGCTCCAATCAGCCCCAGCATTTT
TRBV5-1	NA	TRBJ2-3	NA	CASSFPNTDTQYF	TGCGCCAGCAGCTTTCCAAACACAGATACGCAGTATTTT
TRBV4-3	TRBD1	TRBJ2-1	few	CASSQEGGGTAYNEQFF	TGCGCCAGCAGCCAAGAAGGGGGTGGGACAGCCTACAATGAGCAGTTCTTC
TRBV7-2	NA	TRBJ1-2	few	CASSSSSRGGYTF	TGTGCCAGCAGCTCGTCCTCACGGGGAGGCTACACCTTC
TRBV29-1	NA	TRBJ2-2	NA	CSAASRTAGELFF	TGCAGCGCGGCTTCCAGGACAGCCGGGGAGCTGTTTTTT
TRBV4-3	NA	TRBJ2-5	NA	CASSQGGGETQYF	TGCGCCAGCAGCCAAGGAGGGGGGGAGACCCAGTACTTC
TRBV5-1	NA	TRBJ1-2	NA	CASSLEGGNYGYTF	TGCGCCAGCAGCTTGGAGGGCGGAAACTATGGCTACACCTTC
TRBV29-1	NA	TRBJ1-2	NA	CSAEQGLEGYTF	TGCAGCGCTGAACAGGGTTTGGAGGGCTACACCTTC
TRBV30	NA	TRBJ1-2	NA	CAWADRNYGYTF	TGTGCCTGGGCCGACAGAAACTATGGCTACACCTTC
TRBV30	NA	TRBJ1-1	NA	CAWSPTRDTEAFF	TGTGCCTGGAGTCCCACGCGCGACACTGAAGCTTTCTTT
TRBV15	NA	TRBJ1-2	few	CATSRDPSFLPDPNYGYTF	TGTGCCACCAGCAGAGACCCTTCCTTCCTTCCGGATCCAAACTATGGCTACACCTTC
TRBV19	TRBD1	TRBJ2-5	once	CASKDRGFQETQYF	TGTGCCAGCAAAGACAGGGGGTTTCAAGAGACCCAGTACTTC
TRBV5-4	NA	TRBJ2-7	NA	CASSLDTIKEYF	TGTGCCAGCAGCCTGGACACTATTAAGGAGTACTTC
TRBV29-1	NA	TRBJ2-2	NA	CSVVGFEYGELFF	TGCAGCGTTGTAGGTTTCGAGTACGGGGAGCTGTTTTTT
TRBV5-6	NA	TRBJ1-1	NA	CASSLVANTEAFF	TGTGCCAGCAGCCTAGTTGCGAACACTGAAGCTTTCTTT
TRBV7-7	NA	TRBJ2-3	NA	CASSPQRGAQGGDTQYF	TGTGCCAGCAGCCCCCAAAGGGGAGCCCAGGGAGGAGATACGCAGTATTTT
TRBV10-3	NA	TRBJ2-2	NA	CAIGTANTGELFF	TGTGCCATCGGAACTGCGAACACCGGGGAGCTGTTTTTT
TRBV29-1	TRBD1	TRBJ1-5	once	CSVGTGHSNQPQHF	TGCAGCGTTGGGACAGGGCACAGCAATCAGCCCCAGCATTTT
TRBV6-6	TRBD1	TRBJ2-7	NA	CASKAELDRVEQYF	TGTGCCAGCAAAGCTGAACTTGACAGGGTCGAGCAGTACTTC
TRBV6-1	NA	TRBJ2-3	NA	CASMGRGGSTDTQYF	TGTGCCAGCATGGGGCGGGGAGGCAGCACAGATACGCAGTATTTT
TRBV25-1	NA	TRBJ2-1	few	CASSAAGGNNEQFF	TGTGCCAGCAGTGCTGCCGGGGGTAACAATGAGCAGTTCTTC
TRBV25-1	TRBD1	TRBJ2-5	NA	CASSEGTGGRWETQYF	TGTGCCAGCAGTGAAGGGACAGGGGGCAGGTGGGAGACCCAGTACTTC
TRBV7-8	NA	TRBJ2-5	NA	CASSLALQETQYF	TGTGCCAGCAGCTTAGCCTTGCAAGAGACCCAGTACTTC
TRBV4-1	TRBD1	TRBJ1-6	few	CASSQERTGVSPLHF	TGCGCCAGCAGCCAAGAAAGGACAGGCGTTTCACCCCTCCACTTT
TRBV5-1	NA	TRBJ2-6	NA	CASSLDRVSGANVLTF	TGCGCCAGCAGCTTGGACAGGGTCTCTGGGGCCAACGTCCTGACTTTC
TRBV6-5	TRBD1	TRBJ2-1	NA	CASSYDREHEQFF	TGTGCCAGCAGTTACGACAGGGAACATGAGCAGTTCTTC
TRBV6-5	NA	TRBJ2-1	NA	CASSYSGGPTIF	TGTGCCAGCAGTTACTCCGGGGGCCCGACGATCTTC
TRBV7-9	TRBD1	TRBJ2-6	few	CASSLAATGVSGANVLTF	TGTGCCAGCAGCTTAGCCGCGACAGGGGTTTCTGGGGCCAACGTCCTGACTTTC